The clone carrying this T cell receptor beta chain has more than one count but fewer than ten. Its antigen is not known. TCRdb called the reads again in MiXCR, with one record for every CDR3 protein. The table lists a few hundred thousand distinct CDR3 sequences, approximately 22% of them singletons, with around 20% in the top ten. The sample is drawn from a study of T cell repertoires in cytomegalovirus infection. About the study: Public TCR beta signatures marked donors with CMV infection and the matching HLA.

General study points: Across the ex vivo response, the dominant clonotypes were HLA-C-restricted CMV-specific TCR beta clonotypes. The cumulative frequency of public TCR beta families distinguished individuals who carried CMV together with the relevant HLA.

Losses at the gene ends were 6 bases for V and 3 bases for J; bases not matched to a gene: 5. Germline CDR1 and CDR2: SGHAT and FQDESV (reference sequence). The length of the CDR3 is 14 residues. V usage is TRBV11-1 and J usage is TRBJ1-3, with TRBD1 identical over 7 bases. The TCR comes from a human donor in good health (CMV status not recorded). Some clones in this sample may be carry-over from other donors' samples. The sequencing used cultured PBMCs, collected from culture after CMV antigen stimulation. CDR3 DNA sequence: TGTGCCAGCAGTTCTACAGGGGATGGAAACACCATATATTTT. Residues: CASSSTGDGNTIYF.